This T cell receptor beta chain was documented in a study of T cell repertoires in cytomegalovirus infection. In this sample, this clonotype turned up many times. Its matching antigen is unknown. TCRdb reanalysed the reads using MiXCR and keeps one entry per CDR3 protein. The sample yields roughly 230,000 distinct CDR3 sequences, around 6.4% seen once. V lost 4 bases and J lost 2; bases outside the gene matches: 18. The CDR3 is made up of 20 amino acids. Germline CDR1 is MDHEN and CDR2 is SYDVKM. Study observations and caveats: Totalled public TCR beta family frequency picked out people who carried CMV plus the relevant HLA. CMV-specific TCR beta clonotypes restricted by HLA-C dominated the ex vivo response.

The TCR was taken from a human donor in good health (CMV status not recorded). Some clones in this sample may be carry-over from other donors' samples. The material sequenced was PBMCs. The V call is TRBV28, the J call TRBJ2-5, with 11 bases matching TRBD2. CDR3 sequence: CASSSPRSPLAGGPQETQYF. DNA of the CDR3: TGTGCCAGCAGTTCTCCTCGTAGTCCTCTAGCGGGGGGCCCACAAGAGACCCAGTACTTC.